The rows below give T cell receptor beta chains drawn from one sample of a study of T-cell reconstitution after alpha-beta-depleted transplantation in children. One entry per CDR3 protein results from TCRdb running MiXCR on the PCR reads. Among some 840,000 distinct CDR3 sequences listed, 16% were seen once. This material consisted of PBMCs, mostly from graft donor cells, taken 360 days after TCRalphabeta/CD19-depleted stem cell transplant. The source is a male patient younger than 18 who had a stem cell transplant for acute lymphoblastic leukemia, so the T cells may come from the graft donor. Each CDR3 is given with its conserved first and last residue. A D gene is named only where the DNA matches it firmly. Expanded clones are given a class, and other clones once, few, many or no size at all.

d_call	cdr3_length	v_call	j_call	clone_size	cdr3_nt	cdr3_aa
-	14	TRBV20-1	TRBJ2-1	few	TGCAGTGCCCCTCGAGCAGGAGCTGGAAATGAGCAGTTCTTC	CSAPRAGAGNEQFF
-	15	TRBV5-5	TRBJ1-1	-	TGTGCCAGCAGCTTGGCGGCCAACTTAAACACTGAAGCTTTCTTT	CASSLAANLNTEAFF
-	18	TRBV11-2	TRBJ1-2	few	TGTGCCAGCAGCTCCCTCGTCATAAGGGGCTTGTCTAACTATGGCTACACCTTC	CASSSLVIRGLSNYGYTF
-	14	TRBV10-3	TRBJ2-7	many	TGTGCCATCAGCGTCGACAGGCCCCCATACGAGCAGTACTTC	CAISVDRPPYEQYF
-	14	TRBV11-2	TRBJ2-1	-	TGTGCCAGCAGCTTAGATGCCCAGCCCAATGAGCAGTTCTTC	CASSLDAQPNEQFF
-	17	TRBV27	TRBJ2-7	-	TGTGCCAGCAGTTTATCGATATGGCAGGCTAGCCCCTACGAGCAGTACTTC	CASSLSIWQASPYEQYF
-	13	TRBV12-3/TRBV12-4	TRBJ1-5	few	TGTGCCAGCAGCACAGGGATTTTTCAGCCCCAGCATTTT	CASSTGIFQPQHF
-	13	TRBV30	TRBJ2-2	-	TGTGCCTGGAGCGGAAGGACCGGCCGGGTGCTGTTTTTT	CAWSGRTGRVLFF
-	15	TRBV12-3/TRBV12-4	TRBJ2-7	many	TGTGCCAGCAGTTTAAGAGGGCCAATGGCCTACGAGCAGTACTTC	CASSLRGPMAYEQYF
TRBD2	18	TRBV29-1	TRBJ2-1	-	TGCAGCGTTGCCCCCCACGTTAGCGGGAGTTTCTCCTACAATGAGCAGTTCTTC	CSVAPHVSGSFSYNEQFF
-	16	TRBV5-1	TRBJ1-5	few	TGCGCCAGCAGCGTGGGATACGATGGGAGCAATCAGCCCCAGCATTTT	CASSVGYDGSNQPQHF
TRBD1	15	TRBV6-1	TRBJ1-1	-	TGTGCCAGCAGTGCCGGACAGGTTGCGAACACTGAAGCTTTCTTT	CASSAGQVANTEAFF
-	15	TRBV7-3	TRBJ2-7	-	TGTGCCAGCAGCTTATCCGGCGGGGCGGCCTACGAGCAGTACTTC	CASSLSGGAAYEQYF
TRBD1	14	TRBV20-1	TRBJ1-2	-	TGCAGTGCTAGAGTCGGGACAGGGGACGGAGGCTACACCTTC	CSARVGTGDGGYTF
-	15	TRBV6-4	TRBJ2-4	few	TGTGCCACCCTGCGGGATATTGGAGGCAAAAACATTCAGTACTTC	CATLRDIGGKNIQYF
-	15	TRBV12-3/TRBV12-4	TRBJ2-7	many	TGTGCCAGCAGCCCACGGGGGGCGGCTAGATACGAGCAGTACTTC	CASSPRGAARYEQYF
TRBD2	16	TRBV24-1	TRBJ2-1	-	TGTGCCACCAGTGATTTTGCGCGGGAGGGGTACAATGAGCAGTTCTTC	CATSDFAREGYNEQFF
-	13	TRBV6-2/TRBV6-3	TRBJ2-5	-	TGTGCCAGCAGTTACTCCATCGAAAAGACCCAGTACTTC	CASSYSIEKTQYF
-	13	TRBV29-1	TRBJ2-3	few	TGCAGCGTTACGCGAGGGAGCACAGATACGCAGTATTTT	CSVTRGSTDTQYF
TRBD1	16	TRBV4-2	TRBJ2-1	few	TGTGCCAGCAGCCAAGAGCCGGGACAGGGAATTTATGAGCAGTTCTTC	CASSQEPGQGIYEQFF
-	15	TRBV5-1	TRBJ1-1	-	TGCGCCAGCAGTTCCACCCGGGCCCTGAACACTGAAGCTTTCTTT	CASSSTRALNTEAFF
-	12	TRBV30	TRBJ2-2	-	TGTGCCTGGAGTCCTATCCCCGGGGAGCTGTTTTTT	CAWSPIPGELFF
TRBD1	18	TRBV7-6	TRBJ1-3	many	TGTGCCAGCAGCTTAGCGTCTAATCGGGACAGCTACGAAAACACCATATATTTT	CASSLASNRDSYENTIYF
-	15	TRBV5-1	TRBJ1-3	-	TGCGCCAGCAGCTTGGCCGACGGCTCTGGAAACACCATATATTTT	CASSLADGSGNTIYF
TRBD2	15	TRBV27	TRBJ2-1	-	TGTGCCAGCAGGCTAGCGGGAGTGGCCTACAATGAGCAGTTCTTC	CASRLAGVAYNEQFF
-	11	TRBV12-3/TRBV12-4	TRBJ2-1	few	TGTGCCAGCAGTTCCGGGGTGGAAAAGTTCTTC	CASSSGVEKFF
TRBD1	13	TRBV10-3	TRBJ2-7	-	TGTGCCACCAACACGGGACAGTACGTCGAGCAGTACTTC	CATNTGQYVEQYF
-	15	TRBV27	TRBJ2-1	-	TGTGCCAGCAGTTTATCCGTCGCTGGGACGGGGGAGCAGTTCTTC	CASSLSVAGTGEQFF
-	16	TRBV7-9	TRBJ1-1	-	TGTGCCAGCAGCTCCCGGGGGGGGGTAATAAACGCTGAAGCTTTCTTT	CASSSRGGVINAEAFF
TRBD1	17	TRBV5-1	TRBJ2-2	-	TGCGCCAGCAGCTCCCGACAGGGCGCCGCGAACACCGGGGAGCTGTTTTTT	CASSSRQGAANTGELFF
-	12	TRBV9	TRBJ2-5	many	TGTGCCAGCAGCGTACCGGGAGAGACCCAGTACTTC	CASSVPGETQYF
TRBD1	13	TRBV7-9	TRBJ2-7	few	TGTGCCAGCAATCCCGGGACAGTCTACGAGCAGTACTTC	CASNPGTVYEQYF
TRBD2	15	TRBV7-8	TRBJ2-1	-	TGTGCCAGCAGCCTTATCTCCAAGCGGGAAGATGAGCAGTTCTTC	CASSLISKREDEQFF
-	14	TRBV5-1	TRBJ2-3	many	TGCGCCAGCAGCTTGTGGGACCTAAGGGATACGCAGTATTTT	CASSLWDLRDTQYF
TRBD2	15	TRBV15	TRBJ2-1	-	TGTGCCACCAGCAGTGGACTAGCGGCCTACAATGAGCAGTTCTTC	CATSSGLAAYNEQFF
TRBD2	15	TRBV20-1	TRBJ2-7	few	TGCAGTGCTAGAGGGGGAGCGGGAGGGGACTACGAGCAGTACTTC	CSARGGAGGDYEQYF
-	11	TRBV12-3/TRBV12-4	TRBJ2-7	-	TGTGCCAGCAGTGTCCACTGGGAGCAGTACTTC	CASSVHWEQYF
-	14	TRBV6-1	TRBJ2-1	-	TGTGCCAGCAGCCCAGTAGGCAGGCCTGATGAGCAGTTCTTC	CASSPVGRPDEQFF
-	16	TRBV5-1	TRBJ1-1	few	TGCGCCAGCAGCTTGGCGCGGGTATTGGGGAACACTGAAGCTTTCTTT	CASSLARVLGNTEAFF
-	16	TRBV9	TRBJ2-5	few	TGTGCCAGCAGCGGACCCGACGTAGCGGCGGGGGAGACCCAGTACTTC	CASSGPDVAAGETQYF
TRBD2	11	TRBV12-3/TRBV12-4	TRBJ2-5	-	TGTGCCAGCGGGGGAGGGGAGACCCAGTACTTC	CASGGGETQYF
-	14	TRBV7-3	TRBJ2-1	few	TGTGCCAGCAGCCTAATAGGCCTTTACAATGAGCAGTTCTTC	CASSLIGLYNEQFF
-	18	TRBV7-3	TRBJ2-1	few	TGTGCCAGCAGCTTAACGTCGAGCCCGCCCTCCTCCTACAATGAGCAGTTCTTC	CASSLTSSPPSSYNEQFF
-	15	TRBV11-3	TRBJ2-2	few	TGTGCCAGCAGCTTGGGCAGGGCGTCCACCGGGGAGCTGTTTTTT	CASSLGRASTGELFF
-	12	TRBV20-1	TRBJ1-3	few	TGCAGTGCCTCCGTAATTGGAAACACCATATATTTT	CSASVIGNTIYF
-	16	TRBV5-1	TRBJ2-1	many	TGCGCCAGCAGCTTGGCGACAGGAAGCTCCTACAATGAGCAGTTCTTC	CASSLATGSSYNEQFF
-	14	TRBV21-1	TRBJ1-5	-	TGTGCTTCACTATCGTGGGGTGACAATCAGCCCCAGCATTTT	CASLSWGDNQPQHF
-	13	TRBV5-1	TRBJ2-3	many	TGCGCCAGCAGCTTGGTAGTCACAGATACGCAGTATTTT	CASSLVVTDTQYF
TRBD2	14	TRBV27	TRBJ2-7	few	TGTGCCAGCAGCCCCGGGACTACCGTTTCCGAGCAGTACTTC	CASSPGTTVSEQYF
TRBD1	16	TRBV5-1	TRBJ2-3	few	TGCGCCAGCAGCCCAGACAGGGGGCTTAGCACAGATACGCAGTATTTT	CASSPDRGLSTDTQYF